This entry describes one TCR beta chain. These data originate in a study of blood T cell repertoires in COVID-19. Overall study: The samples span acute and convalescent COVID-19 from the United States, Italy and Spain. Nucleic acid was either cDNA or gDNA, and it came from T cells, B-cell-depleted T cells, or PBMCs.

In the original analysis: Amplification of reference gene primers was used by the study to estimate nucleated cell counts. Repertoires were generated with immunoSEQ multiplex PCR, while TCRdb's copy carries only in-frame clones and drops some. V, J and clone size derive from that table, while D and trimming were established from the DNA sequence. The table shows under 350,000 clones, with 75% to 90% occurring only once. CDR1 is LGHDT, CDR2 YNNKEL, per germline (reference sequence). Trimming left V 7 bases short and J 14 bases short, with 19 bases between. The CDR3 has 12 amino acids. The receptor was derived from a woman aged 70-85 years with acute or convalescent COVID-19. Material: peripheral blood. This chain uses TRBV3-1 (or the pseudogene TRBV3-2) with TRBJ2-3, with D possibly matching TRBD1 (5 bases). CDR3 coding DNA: TGTGCCAGCACCTTCTTAAAGGGGCCGGTGTATTTT. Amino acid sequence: CASTFLKGPVYF.